The clone carrying this T cell receptor (beta chain) was seen a handful of times. Its antigen is as yet unknown. The data stem from a study of response to subunit inactivated influenza vaccine. Study findings and constraints: After each seasonal influenza vaccination, few new T cells are recruited, the authors suggested.

TCRdb re-analysed the RT-PCR reads in MiXCR, keeping a single row per CDR3 protein. The data hold 530,000 or so distinct CDR3 sequences, with about an eighth observed a single time. Per germline, CDR1 LGHNA and CDR2 YSLEER. J lost 9 bases, V lost 1 base, and 14 bases had no gene match. The CDR3 is 17 residues long. The chain joins TRBV4-3 to TRBJ2-1; 8 nucleotides align to TRBD2. Sequenced here: PBMCs from blood, sampled on the day of vaccination. The receptor was isolated from a middle-aged man who received an inactivated influenza vaccine. This CDR3 reads CASSQGRGGRLRPEQFF. CDR3 DNA sequence: TGCGCCAGCAGCCAAGGTCGAGGCGGGAGGCTCCGTCCTGAGCAGTTCTTC.